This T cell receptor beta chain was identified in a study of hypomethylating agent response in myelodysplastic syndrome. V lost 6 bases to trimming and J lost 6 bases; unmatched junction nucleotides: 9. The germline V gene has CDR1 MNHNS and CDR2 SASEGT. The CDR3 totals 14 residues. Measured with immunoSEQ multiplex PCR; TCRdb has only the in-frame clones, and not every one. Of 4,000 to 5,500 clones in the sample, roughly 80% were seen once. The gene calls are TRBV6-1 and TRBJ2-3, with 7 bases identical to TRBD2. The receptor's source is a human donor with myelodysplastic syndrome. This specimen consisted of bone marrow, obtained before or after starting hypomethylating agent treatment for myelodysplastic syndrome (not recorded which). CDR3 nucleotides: TGTGCCAGCAGCCCAGGACTAGTGGCGGATACGCAGTATTTT. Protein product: CASSPGLVADTQYF.